A single sample is the source of the 31 T cell receptor beta chains below, sequenced in a study of response to subunit inactivated influenza vaccine. Each CDR3 protein is one row after TCRdb ran MiXCR on the RT-PCR reads. The sample holds about 180,000 distinct CDR3 sequences, approximately 9.2% seen once. This specimen was non-naive T cells sorted from PBMCs, taken on the day of vaccination. These receptors all stem from a man between 50 and 59 years old who received an inactivated influenza vaccine.

This clonotype was counted a few times. The chain couples TRBV20-1 to TRBJ2-7; 7 bases fit TRBD2. The trim removed 6 bases at V and 1 base at J, leaving 9 bases unmatched. Germline CDR1 reads DFQATT; CDR2 reads SNEGSKA (reference sequence). The CDR3 loop spans 14 amino acids. CDR3 DNA sequence: TGCAGTGCCCCCAAAGCGGGGCTTTCCTACGAGCAGTACTTC. As protein: CSAPKAGLSYEQYF.

In its sample, this clonotype was seen many times. The V gene is TRBV7-8, the J gene TRBJ2-1; 8 bases agree with TRBD1. The CDR3 covers 15 residues. With 3 bases clipped from V and 1 base from J, the junction kept 2 bases outside the gene matches. Looked up from germline, CDR1 is SGHVS and CDR2 is FQNEAQ. This chain's CDR3 is CASSFDRGSYNEQFF. As DNA, the CDR3 is TGTGCCAGCAGCTTCGACAGGGGATCCTACAATGAGCAGTTCTTC.

The chain carries TRBV2 and TRBJ1-1; tentative D call: TRBD1 (5 bases). Per the germline V gene, CDR1 is SNHLY and CDR2 is FYNNEI. With 7 bases removed from V and 4 bases from J, the gap between germline ends came to 16 bases. CDR3 length: 14 amino acids. CDR3 sequence (DNA): TGTGCCAGCAACGGGGACTGGGGGGTCACTGAAGCTTTCTTT. Translation: CASNGDWGVTEAFF.

This rearrangement joins TRBV7-8 to TRBJ1-2; D perhaps matches TRBD1 (6 bases). The CDR3 contains 15 residues. CDR1 and CDR2 from the germline V gene are SGHVS and FQNEAQ. The germline V and J ends were trimmed by 1 base and 4 bases, with 13 bases remaining between them. The CDR3 spells CASSLVGQSSYGYTF. CDR3 DNA sequence: TGTGCCAGCAGCTTAGTAGGACAGAGTTCCTATGGCTACACCTTC. The full variable domain, its missing parts supplied by reference TRBV7-8 and TRBJ1-2, is GAGVSQSPRYKVAKRGQDVALRCDPISGHVSLFWYQQALGQGPEFLTYFQNEAQLDKSGLPSDRFFAERPEGSVSTLKIQRTQQEDSAVYLCASSLVGQSSYGYTFGSGTRLTVV.

The chain couples TRBV2 to TRBJ2-7; D might be TRBD2 (6 bases). The CDR3 has 11 residues. Germline V CDR1 and CDR2: SNHLY, FYNNEI. V dropped 3 bases and J dropped 9 bases, with 9 bases sitting between them. CDR3 DNA sequence: TGTGCCAGCAGTGAGGAGGGGCGGCAGTACTTC. Its protein is CASSEEGRQYF.

The chain employs TRBV29-1 and TRBJ1-2; 10 bases align to TRBD1. The ends lost 4 bases at V and 6 bases at J; junction bases unmatched: 2. Germline V gene data show CDR1 as SQVTM and CDR2 as ANQGSEA. This CDR3 contains 12 residues. The CDR3 reads CSVVDRGDGYTF. DNA of the CDR3: TGCAGCGTTGTGGACAGGGGGGATGGCTACACCTTC. The variable domain in full, completed from reference TRBV29-1 and TRBJ1-2, reads SAVISQKPSRDICQRGTSLTIQCQVDSQVTMMFWYRQQPGQSLTLIATANQGSEATYESGFVIDKFPISRPNLTFSTLTVSNMSPEDSSIYLCSVVDRGDGYTFGSGTRLTVV.

DNA of the CDR3: TGCAGCGTTCTACGGGGAAACATTCAGTACTTC. Residues: CSVLRGNIQYF. The J gene is TRBJ2-4, the V gene TRBV29-1; possibly TRBD2 for D (5 bases). The CDR3 has 11 amino acids. The ends were cut back, 5 bases at V and 6 bases at J, with 8 bases in the middle. Per the germline V gene, CDR1 is SQVTM and CDR2 is ANQGSEA.

This clonotype was seen only a few times. V gene TRBV6-2 or TRBV6-3 combines with J gene TRBJ2-2; possibly TRBD2 for D (6 bases). Germline V lookup: CDR1 MNHEY, CDR2 SVGEGT. V lost 2 bases and J 6 bases, leaving 10 bases between the germline ends. The CDR3 extends over 14 amino acids. The CDR3 region is CASSYREVAGELFF. The CDR3 region has the DNA TGTGCCAGCAGTTACAGGGAGGTCGCCGGGGAGCTGTTTTTT.

This clonotype was observed at least ten times. This chain joins TRBV5-1 and TRBJ2-1; TRBD1 matches at 10 bases. Trimming cost V 5 bases and J 3 bases; bases outside gene matches: 8. The CDR3 totals 16 residues. Germline CDR1 is SGHRS and CDR2 is YFSETQ. The DNA of the CDR3 is TGCGCCAGCAGGTTCGGGACAGGGGTAGACTACAATGAGCAGTTCTTC. It encodes CASRFGTGVDYNEQFF.

The sample holds many counts of this clonotype. V and J are TRBV28 and TRBJ2-3; unclear D gene. The CDR3 covers 11 residues. The V end was cut by 4 bases, the J end by 6 bases, with 5 bases between. Germline loops: CDR1 MDHEN, CDR2 SYDVKM. The CDR3: CASSWVDTQYF. The CDR3 DNA follows: TGTGCCAGCAGTTGGGTGGATACGCAGTATTTT.

This clonotype has just a few counts. V is TRBV15 and J is TRBJ2-7; weak D call: TRBD2 (6 bases). This CDR3 has 16 amino acids. V was pared by 0 bases and J by 3 bases, with 15 bases between. From germline, CDR1 is LNHNV and CDR2 YYDKDF (reference sequence). DNA of the CDR3: TGTGCCACCAGCAGAGATACAGGTTTTAGCGGCTACGAGCAGTACTTC. Amino acid sequence: CATSRDTGFSGYEQYF.

In its sample, this clonotype was seen many times. The chain employs TRBV5-1 and TRBJ2-7, with D possibly being TRBD1 (6 bases). This CDR3 has 15 residues. The ends were cut back, 3 bases at V and 2 bases at J, with 15 bases in the middle. Germline-derived CDR1 and CDR2 are SGHRS and YFSETQ. Here the CDR3 DNA reads TGCGCCAGCAGCTCCACCGACAGGTACCCCTACGAGCAGTACTTC. This encodes CASSSTDRYPYEQYF.

The V gene is TRBV28, the J gene TRBJ2-1; weak D call: TRBD2 (6 bases). The germline V gene encodes CDR1 MDHEN and CDR2 SYDVKM. CDR3 length: 18 amino acids. V gave up 4 bases and J gave up 0 bases, with 19 bases separating them. As DNA, the CDR3 is TGTGCCAGCAGTTCTCCCGAGGGACTTCAGAGCTCCTACAATGAGCAGTTCTTC. This gives the protein CASSSPEGLQSSYNEQFF. Filled out from reference TRBV28 and TRBJ2-1, the complete variable domain reads DVKVTQSSRYLVKRTGEKVFLECVQDMDHENMFWYRQDPGLGLRLIYFSYDVKMKEKGDIPEGYSVSREKKERFSLILESASTNQTSMYLCASSSPEGLQSSYNEQFFGPGTRLTVL.

Ten or more counts support this clonotype. The J gene is TRBJ2-7, the V gene TRBV29-1; 10 positions agree with TRBD1. The CDR3 extends over 16 amino acids. The germline gives CDR1 SQVTM, CDR2 ANQGSEA. Trimming took 1 base from V and 4 from J; bases not matched to a gene: 10. CDR3 sequence (DNA): TGCAGCGTTGAAGGTTCCTTGGGACAGGGGATTTACGAGCAGTACTTC. It specifies CSVEGSLGQGIYEQYF.

This clonotype has a count of ten or more. V is TRBV12-3 or TRBV12-4 and J is TRBJ2-7, with D possibly being TRBD2 (6 bases). V was clipped by 6 bases and J by 3 bases, with 12 bases between them. This CDR3 spans 13 amino acids. For the CDR3, the DNA is TGTGCCAGCAGCTCGAGGACTAACTACGAGCAGTACTTC. It codes for CASSSRTNYEQYF.

This clonotype occurred many times. The rearrangement links TRBV28 to TRBJ2-1; 8 nucleotides agree with TRBD2. V dropped 3 bases and J dropped 7; count of bases not matched to a gene: 5. This CDR3 comprises 14 residues. Germline values: CDR1 MDHEN, CDR2 SYDVKM. The CDR3 reads CASSLSPSGNEQFF. The CDR3 DNA reads TGTGCCAGCAGTTTGTCGCCTAGCGGGAATGAGCAGTTCTTC.

The chain is built from TRBV3-1 and TRBJ1-1; D ambiguous. Germline CDR1 LGHDT, CDR2 YNNKEL (reference sequence). V was shortened by 5 bases and J by 3 bases, with 10 bases between the two germline ends. The CDR3 is made up of 13 amino acids. CDR3 DNA: TGTGCCAGCAGCACTCAAGTGGACACTGAAGCTTTCTTT. This codes for CASSTQVDTEAFF.

Ten or more counts support this clonotype. The rearrangement joins TRBV28 to TRBJ1-2; no clear D gene. Germline V gene data show CDR1 as MDHEN and CDR2 as SYDVKM. V dropped 7 bases and J dropped 2 bases, with 17 bases sitting between them. The CDR3 spans 15 residues. The CDR3 DNA sequence: TGTGCCAGCACCTCGCGGCGGGTGGGGAACTATGGCTACACCTTC. Its protein product is CASTSRRVGNYGYTF.

This clonotype was recorded a few times. This rearrangement joins TRBV6-5 to TRBJ2-3; 9 bases map to TRBD2. Trimming cost V 9 bases and J 4 bases; bases outside gene matches: 5. CDR3 length: 13 residues. The germline CDR1 and CDR2 sequences are MNHEY and SVGAGI. CDR3 coding DNA: TGTGCCAGTCGGTTAGCGGGAGCAGATACGCAGTATTTT. Its translation: CASRLAGADTQYF.

This clonotype was observed a handful of times. This chain connects TRBV7-8 to TRBJ2-1; 12 positions match TRBD2. There are 17 residues in the CDR3. V shed 2 bases and J 4 bases; nucleotides not matched to a gene: 6. CDR1 is SGHVS and CDR2 is FQNEAQ in the germline V gene. This CDR3 reads CASSLLGGTSGYNEQFF. The DNA of the CDR3 is TGTGCCAGCAGCTTATTGGGGGGGACTAGCGGGTACAATGAGCAGTTCTTC.

The V and J genes are TRBV28 and TRBJ2-7, with D perhaps matching TRBD2 (7 bases). The CDR3 is 14 amino acids. The germline gives CDR1 MDHEN, CDR2 SYDVKM. Trimming took 2 bases from V and 6 from J, leaving 14 bases between them. The CDR3 nucleotides are TGTGCCAGCAGTTTAGGGGCGGGGGCGATCGAGCAGTACTTC. It yields the protein CASSLGAGAIEQYF.

The CDR3 DNA sequence: TGTGCCAGCAGCTTAGGACAGGATTACTACGAGCAGTACTTC. This gives the protein CASSLGQDYYEQYF. This chain connects TRBV11-2 to TRBJ2-7; D possibly corresponds to TRBD1 (6 bases). V lost 1 base to trimming and J lost 3 bases, with 10 bases between them. In germline, CDR1 is SGHAT, CDR2 FQNNGV. The CDR3 runs 14 residues.

In its sample, this clonotype was seen many times. The V and J genes are TRBV7-2 and TRBJ2-7; perhaps TRBD2 as D (5 bases). Germline V lookup: CDR1 SGHTA, CDR2 FQGNSA. With 5 bases removed from V and 0 bases from J, the gap between germline ends came to 5 bases. This CDR3 spans 12 amino acids. The CDR3 bases are TGTGCCAGCAGCGGGAGCTCCTACGAGCAGTACTTC. Amino acids: CASSGSSYEQYF.

This clonotype was counted a few times. The chain links TRBV29-1 to TRBJ2-7; 15 bases match TRBD2. Germline loops: CDR1 SQVTM, CDR2 ANQGSEA. The CDR3 is 15 amino acids. The V gene end was trimmed by 6 bases and the J gene end by 7 bases; junction bases not matched to a gene: 10. CDR3 sequence: CSVSSGLAGGQEQYF. CDR3 bases: TGCAGCGTCTCGAGCGGACTAGCGGGAGGGCAAGAGCAGTACTTC.

The chain couples TRBV2 to TRBJ1-2; maybe TRBD1 (6 bases). CDR1 and CDR2 (germline): SNHLY, FYNNEI. The CDR3 is 14 amino acids. Trimming removed 6 bases at V and 1 base at J, with 12 bases between. In nucleotides, the CDR3 is TGTGCCAGCAGAGCCGGGACAAATAACTATGGCTACACCTTC. Protein product: CASRAGTNNYGYTF.

V is TRBV20-1 and J is TRBJ2-7; 9 bases are shared with TRBD2. The CDR3 length is 14 residues. The V gene's germline CDR1 is DFQATT and CDR2 SNEGSKA (reference sequence). With V trimmed by 3 bases and J by 2 bases, 5 bases remained unmatched. DNA for the CDR3: TGCAGTGCTAGCACGAGCGGGAGGCCCTACGAGCAGTACTTC. Amino acid sequence: CSASTSGRPYEQYF.

A note on this clonotype: Given a much more abundant clone one base away, this may be a read error. V is TRBV4-3 and J is TRBJ2-5; 9 nucleotides match TRBD2. This CDR3 region has 18 residues. The V gene's germline CDR1 is LGHNA and CDR2 YSLEER. For the CDR3, the DNA is TGCGCCATCAGCCAAGATAGGGACAGCGGGGGGTACCAAGAGACCCAGTACTTC. This gives the protein CAISQDRDSGGYQETQYF.

A note on this clonotype: With a much larger clone just one base away, this may be a read error. The conserved phenylalanine or tryptophan is not found at the CDR3 terminus, so this likely reflects a read error. This rearrangement joins TRBV18 to TRBJ1-1; D call uncertain. The CDR3 contains 14 residues. CDR1 is KGHSH, CDR2 LQKENI, per germline. V lost 1 base, J lost 3 bases, and 9 bases lay in between. The CDR3 spells CASSPRGSDTEAFL. The CDR3 DNA sequence: TGTGCCAGCTCACCACGGGGATCGGACACTGAAGCTTTCTTA.

The chain has TRBV6-1 and TRBJ2-5, with D possibly matching TRBD2 (5 bases). CDR1 MNHNS and CDR2 SASEGT come from the germline V gene. Trimming cost V 6 bases and J 5 bases, with 19 bases left between them. The CDR3 length is 15 residues. The CDR3 protein is CASSLRGWGEETQYF. The CDR3 DNA is TGTGCCAGCAGCCTACGGGGTTGGGGAGAGGAGACCCAGTACTTC.

This clonotype was counted at least ten times. V usage is TRBV7-2 and J usage is TRBJ1-3; a weak D match, TRBD1 (5 bases). The CDR3 is 15 amino acids. The V gene's germline CDR1 is SGHTA and CDR2 FQGNSA. V was clipped by 5 bases and J by 1 base, with 12 bases between them. CDR3 nucleotides: TGTGCCAGCAGCCGCGGTGGGACTTCTGGAAACACCATATATTTT. Amino acids: CASSRGGTSGNTIYF.

This clonotype was detected only a few times. The chain employs TRBV7-2 and TRBJ2-3; TRBD1 agrees at 7 bases. The CDR3 contains 14 residues. Germline V CDR1 and CDR2: SGHTA, FQGNSA. V lost 5 bases and J lost 4; bases outside the gene matches: 6. As DNA, the CDR3 is TGTGCCAGCAGCGCCGGGACAGTCTCAGATACGCAGTATTTT. Protein product: CASSAGTVSDTQYF. The full variable domain, its missing parts supplied by reference TRBV7-2 and TRBJ2-3, is GAGVSQSPSNKVTEKGKDVELRCDPISGHTALYWYRQSLGQGLEFLIYFQGNSAPDKSGLPSDRFSAERTGGSVSTLTIQRTQQEDSAVYLCASSAGTVSDTQYFGPGTRLTVL.